This T cell receptor beta chain came from a study of cytomegalovirus exposure and HLA in healthy donors. Study-wide findings and caveats: Earlier results showed most TCR beta V segments being productive about 90% or about 30% of the time.

V lost 0 bases, J lost 3 bases, and 9 bases lay in between. Germline V CDR1 and CDR2: SGHTA, FQGNSA. The CDR3 contains 15 residues. For this clone: Its antigen is unknown.

With 60 Vbeta and 13 Jbeta primers, the PCR was carried out. TCRdb's copy holds only in-frame clones and misses some; the assay was immunoSEQ multiplex PCR. The table includes 200,000 to 250,000 clones, approximately 82% detected once. J is TRBJ2-1 and V is TRBV7-2, with D maybe TRBD1 (5 bases). The material sequenced was PBMCs. The receptor's source is a woman aged 40 to 50 in good health and CMV-seronegative. The CDR3 reads CASSLAARGYNEQFF. The CDR3 DNA reads TGTGCCAGCAGCTTAGCGGCTAGGGGCTACAATGAGCAGTTCTTC.